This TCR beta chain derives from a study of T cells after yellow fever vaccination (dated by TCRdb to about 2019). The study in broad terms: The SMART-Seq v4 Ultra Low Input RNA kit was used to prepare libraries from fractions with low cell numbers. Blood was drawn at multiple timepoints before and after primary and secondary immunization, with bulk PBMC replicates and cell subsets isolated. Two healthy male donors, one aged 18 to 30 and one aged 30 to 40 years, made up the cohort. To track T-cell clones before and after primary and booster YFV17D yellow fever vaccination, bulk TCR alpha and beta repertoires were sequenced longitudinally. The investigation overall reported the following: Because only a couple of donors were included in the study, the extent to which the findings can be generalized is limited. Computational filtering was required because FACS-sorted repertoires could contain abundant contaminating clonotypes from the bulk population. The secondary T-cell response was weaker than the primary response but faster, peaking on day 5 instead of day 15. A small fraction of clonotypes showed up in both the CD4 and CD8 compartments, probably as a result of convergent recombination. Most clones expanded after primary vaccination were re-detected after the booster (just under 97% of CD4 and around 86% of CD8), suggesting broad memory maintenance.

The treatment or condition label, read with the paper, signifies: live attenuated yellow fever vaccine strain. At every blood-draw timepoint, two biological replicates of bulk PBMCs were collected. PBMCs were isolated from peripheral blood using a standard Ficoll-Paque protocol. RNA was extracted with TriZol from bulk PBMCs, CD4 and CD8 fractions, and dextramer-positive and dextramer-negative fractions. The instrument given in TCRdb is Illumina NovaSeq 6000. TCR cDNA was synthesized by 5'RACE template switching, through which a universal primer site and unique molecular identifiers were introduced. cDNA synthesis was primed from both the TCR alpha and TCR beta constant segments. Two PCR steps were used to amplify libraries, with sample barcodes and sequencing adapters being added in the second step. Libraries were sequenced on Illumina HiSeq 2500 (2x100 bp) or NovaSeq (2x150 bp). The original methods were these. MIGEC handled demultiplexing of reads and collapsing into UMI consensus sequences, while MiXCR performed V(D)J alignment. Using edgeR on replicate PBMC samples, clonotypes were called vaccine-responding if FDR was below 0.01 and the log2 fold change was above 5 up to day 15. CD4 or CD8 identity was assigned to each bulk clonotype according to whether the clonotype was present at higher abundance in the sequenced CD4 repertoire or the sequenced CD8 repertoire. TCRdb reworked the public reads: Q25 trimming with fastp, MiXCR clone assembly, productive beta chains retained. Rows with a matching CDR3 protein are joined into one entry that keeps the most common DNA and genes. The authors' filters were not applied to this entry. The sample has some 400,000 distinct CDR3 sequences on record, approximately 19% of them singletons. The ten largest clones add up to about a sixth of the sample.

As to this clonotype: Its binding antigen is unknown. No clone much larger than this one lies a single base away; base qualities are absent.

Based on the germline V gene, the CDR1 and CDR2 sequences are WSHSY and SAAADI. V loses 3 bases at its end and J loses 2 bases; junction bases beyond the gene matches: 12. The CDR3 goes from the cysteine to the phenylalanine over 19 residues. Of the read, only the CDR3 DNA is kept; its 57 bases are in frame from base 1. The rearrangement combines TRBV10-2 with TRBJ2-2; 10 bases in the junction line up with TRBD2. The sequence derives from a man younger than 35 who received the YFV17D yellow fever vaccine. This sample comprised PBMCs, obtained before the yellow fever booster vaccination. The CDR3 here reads CASSDPTGGLASNTGELFF. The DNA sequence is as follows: TGCGCCAGCAGTGACCCGACCGGGGGACTAGCGTCTAACACCGGGGAGCTGTTTTTT.